The 15 T cell receptor beta chains in this list originate from one sample, sequenced in a study of cytotoxic CD8 clonotypes in ibrutinib-treated CLL. Measured with immunoSEQ multiplex PCR; TCRdb has only the in-frame clones, and not every one. The table shows 200,000 to 250,000 clones, with under 75% occurring only once. The specimen comprised PBMCs, sampled after 24 months of ibrutinib treatment. The source is a human donor with chronic lymphocytic leukemia.

This clone has a handful of counts. The chain links TRBV7-3 to TRBJ2-7, with D tentatively TRBD2 (6 bases). The CDR3 length is 14 residues. The V gene lost 5 bases and the J gene lost 6 bases, with 17 bases spanning the gap. CDR1 and CDR2 (germline): SGHTA, FQGTGA. The CDR3 spells CASSPRDQAGEQYF. The CDR3 DNA reads TGTGCCAGCAGCCCCCGGGACCAAGCGGGCGAGCAGTACTTC.

The chain couples TRBV7-2 to TRBJ1-1, with D uncertain. The length of the CDR3 is 14 residues. Germline CDR1 is SGHTA and CDR2 is FQGNSA. The germline V and J ends were trimmed by 0 bases and 1 base, with 6 bases remaining between them. CDR3 in DNA: TGTGCCAGCAGCTTAGCGAGGGAGAACACTGAAGCTTTCTTT. As protein: CASSLARENTEAFF.

The chain couples TRBV2 to TRBJ2-7; 10 bases are shared with TRBD1. CDR3 length: 14 residues. J gave up 2 bases and V 7 bases, and 5 bases lay outside the gene matches. CDR1 is SNHLY and CDR2 is FYNNEI in the germline V gene. CDR3 nucleotide sequence: TGTGCCAGCACGATTGGGACAGGGGCCTACGAGCAGTACTTC. This sequence encodes CASTIGTGAYEQYF.

A word on this clone: At one of its ends the junction is not consistent with the germline gene, which may arise from a read error. This chain links TRBV7-7 with TRBJ2-7, with TRBD1 matching 8 bases. The CDR3 length is 15 residues. Germline CDR1 is SSHAT and CDR2 is FNYEAQ (reference sequence). CDR3 protein: CASSLASGQGYEQYF. The CDR3 DNA reads TGTGCTAGCAGCTTGGCGAGCGGACAGGGCTACGAGCAGTACTTC.

J is TRBJ2-7 and V is TRBV30; 9 nucleotides align to TRBD2. With V trimmed by 3 bases and J by 5 bases, 5 bases remained unmatched. From germline, CDR1 is GTSNPN and CDR2 SVGIG (reference sequence). This CDR3 is built from 13 residues. The CDR3 loop is CAWSGLASHEQYF. The CDR3 coding sequence is TGTGCCTGGAGCGGACTAGCGTCCCACGAGCAGTACTTC.

J is TRBJ1-5 and V is TRBV7-2; D not resolved. The CDR3 is made up of 15 amino acids. V lost 0 bases to trimming and J lost 6 bases, with 12 bases between them. Germline assignment: CDR1 SGHTA and CDR2 FQGNSA. The CDR3 sequence is CASSLALAIGQPQHF. The CDR3, as DNA: TGTGCCAGCAGCTTAGCCCTAGCTATAGGTCAGCCCCAGCATTTT.

This sequence joins TRBV5-5 and TRBJ1-5; the D gene is possibly TRBD1 (6 bases). Trimming took off 3 bases at V and 6 bases at J, with 19 bases between the two ends. Germline V gene data show CDR1 as SGHKS and CDR2 as YYEKEE (reference sequence). This CDR3 comprises 16 residues. DNA for the CDR3: TGTGCCAGCAGCTACAGTGACGGCAGGGGTCTTCAGCCCCAGCATTTT. Protein: CASSYSDGRGLQPQHF.

Comment on this clone: The junction differs from germline at one of its ends, possibly a read error. The chain recombines TRBV2 with TRBJ2-7; 7 bases fit TRBD1. The CDR3 loop spans 13 amino acids. Germline V gives CDR1 SNHLY, CDR2 FYNNEI. This chain's CDR3 is CASREGTVDEQYF. DNA for the CDR3: TGTGCCAGCAGAGAAGGGACAGTTGACGAGCAGTACTTC.

This clone has only one observation. This chain joins TRBV15 and TRBJ2-1, with D possibly called TRBD1 or TRBD2 (7 bases each). V shed 8 bases and J shed 8 bases, with 16 bases lying between them. Germline V gene lookup returns CDR1 LNHNV and CDR2 YYDKDF (reference sequence). The CDR3 covers 13 residues. Written as DNA, the CDR3 is TGTGCCACCCAGGGGGGAGGGGGCGATGAGCAGTTCTTC. Translated: CATQGGGGDEQFF. Supplemented by reference TRBV15 and TRBJ2-1, the full variable domain reads DAMVIQNPRYQVTQFGKPVTLSCSQTLNHNVMYWYQQKSSQAPKLLFHYYDKDFNNEADTPDNFQSRRPNTSFCFLDIRSPGLGDTAMYLCATQGGGGDEQFFGPGTRLTVL.

This clone has a handful of counts. The chain couples TRBV4-1 to TRBJ2-7; D unclear. V lost 0 bases and J lost 2, with 11 bases in between. Germline lookup yields CDR1 MGHRA and CDR2 YSYEKL. The CDR3 sequence is 15 residues long. CDR3 region: CASSQEALDPYEQYF. CDR3 in DNA: TGCGCCAGCAGCCAAGAGGCCCTGGACCCCTACGAGCAGTACTTC.

The chain couples TRBV6-6 to TRBJ2-7, with 13 bases that match TRBD2. Trimming took 6 bases from V and 7 from J; bases not matched to a gene: 3. CDR1 and CDR2 from the germline V gene are MNHNY and SVGAGI (reference sequence). The length of the CDR3 is 13 residues. CDR3 sequence (DNA): TGTGCCAGCAGCCAGGGACTAGCGGGAGAGCAGTACTTC. Encoded protein: CASSQGLAGEQYF.

V usage is TRBV5-8 and J usage is TRBJ2-3; D ambiguous. Trimming removed 4 bases at V and 9 bases at J, with 12 bases between. Germline values: CDR1 SGHTS, CDR2 YDEGEE. The CDR3 has 12 residues. CDR3 residues: CASSLRRITQYF. The CDR3 region has the DNA TGTGCCAGCAGCCTCCGGCGCATCACGCAGTATTTT.

The V gene is TRBV28, the J gene TRBJ1-2; D remains ambiguous. There are 14 residues in the CDR3. The V end was cut by 2 bases, the J end by 2 bases, with 9 bases between. Germline CDR1 MDHEN, CDR2 SYDVKM. The CDR3 DNA is TGTGCCAGCAGTTTACAGCCTAGAAACTATGGCTACACCTTC. It yields the protein CASSLQPRNYGYTF.

The rearrangement links TRBV4-2 to TRBJ2-3, with D perhaps matching TRBD2 (6 bases). CDR3 length: 14 residues. CDR1 is LGHNA, CDR2 YNFKEQ, per germline. V lost 8 bases and J lost 0, with 12 bases in between. DNA of the CDR3: TGTGCCAGCCGAGCGGGCCCTAGCACAGATACGCAGTATTTT. Protein product: CASRAGPSTDTQYF.

V is TRBV28 and J is TRBJ1-5; D call uncertain. Deletions cut 8 bases from V and 1 base from J, with 12 bases between. The CDR3 is 14 amino acids. Germline V gene data show CDR1 as MDHEN and CDR2 as SYDVKM. CDR3 coding DNA: TGTGCCAGCTTACGCCATAGGAGCAATCAGCCCCAGCATTTT. Translation: CASLRHRSNQPQHF.